Following are 15 T cell receptor beta chains from one sample sequenced in a study of blood T cell repertoires in COVID-19. This table comes from immunoSEQ multiplex PCR, and its TCRdb copy is limited to in-frame clones, with some not included. The data contain about 500,000 clones, about 85% of them seen just once; the ten biggest clones take up about 0.75%. Input material: PBMCs or T cells enriched from blood (not recorded which). These receptors all come from a woman between 18 and 29 years old who had recovered from COVID-19.

The rearrangement joins TRBV5-1 to TRBJ2-3; D gene uncertain. Trimming shortened V by 4 bases and J by 5 bases, and 8 bases separated the two germline ends. The CDR3 has 12 residues. Germline CDR1 is SGHRS and CDR2 is YFSETQ. CDR3: CASSLPEDTQYF. The CDR3 bases are TGCGCCAGCAGCCTCCCAGAAGATACGCAGTATTTT.

This clone occurred a few times. The chain uses TRBV9 and TRBJ1-1; a weak D match, TRBD1 (6 bases). This CDR3 contains 17 residues. V dropped 4 bases and J dropped 1 base, with 20 bases sitting between them. The germline V gene encodes CDR1 SGDLS and CDR2 YYNGEE. The CDR3 DNA follows: TGTGCCAGCAGCCCCTCGGGATCGGGACACACGAACACTGAAGCTTTCTTT. Its protein is CASSPSGSGHTNTEAFF.

The J gene is TRBJ2-5, the V gene TRBV5-6, with D tentatively TRBD2 (5 bases). V dropped 4 bases and J dropped 0 bases, with 19 bases sitting between them. The germline gives CDR1 SGHDT, CDR2 YYEEEE. CDR3 length: 17 amino acids. CDR3: CASSRRVGRPYQETQYF. The CDR3 nucleotides read TGTGCCAGCAGCCGGCGGGTGGGAAGACCGTACCAAGAGACCCAGTACTTC.

The CDR3 DNA follows: TGTGCCAGCAGCTTAGTAGGAGGGAGGCCTAGCTCCTACGAGCAGTACTTC. It encodes CASSLVGGRPSSYEQYF. The rearrangement joins TRBV7-6 to TRBJ2-7, with D possibly being TRBD2 (6 bases). V was pared by 1 base and J by 0 bases, with 16 bases between. Germline V gives CDR1 SGHVS, CDR2 FNYEAQ. This CDR3 spans 17 amino acids. The full variable domain, its missing parts supplied by reference TRBV7-6 and TRBJ2-7, is GAGVSQSPRYKVTKRGQDVALRCDPISGHVSLYWYRQALGQGPEFLTYFNYEAQQDKSGLPNDRFSAERPEGSISTLTIQRTEQRDSAMYRCASSLVGGRPSSYEQYFGPGTRLTVT.

This clone turned up a few times. The CDR3 region is CASRKRLGGELFF. CDR3 nucleotide sequence: TGCGCCAGCAGAAAGCGCTTAGGTGGGGAGCTGTTTTTT. J is TRBJ2-2 and V is TRBV4-1; D ambiguous. The germline V gene encodes CDR1 MGHRA and CDR2 YSYEKL. The CDR3 consists of 13 residues. V gave up 6 bases and J gave up 8 bases, with 13 bases separating them.

This clone was counted only a few times. This chain links TRBV5-6 with TRBJ2-7; D unclear. Per germline, CDR1 SGHDT and CDR2 YYEEEE. Trimming took off 0 bases at V and 5 bases at J, with 9 bases between the two ends. The CDR3 contains 13 residues. CDR3 protein: CASSLAEVNEQYF. The DNA for the CDR3 is TGTGCCAGCAGCTTGGCCGAGGTAAACGAGCAGTACTTC.

The V call is TRBV3-1 (or the pseudogene TRBV3-2), the J call TRBJ2-1, with TRBD2 identical over 9 bases. Germline CDR1 is LGHDT and CDR2 is YNNKEL (reference sequence). Trimming removed 7 bases from V and 9 bases from J; junction bases left unmatched: 13. This CDR3 region has 15 residues. The CDR3 DNA reads TGTGCCAGCACCTTAGCGGGGGCCTTCCTCAGTGAGCAGTTCTTC. It specifies CASTLAGAFLSEQFF.

This chain connects TRBV30 to TRBJ1-1, with D possibly matching TRBD1 (6 bases). CDR1 GTSNPN and CDR2 SVGIG come from the germline V gene (reference sequence). Trimming shortened V by 2 bases and J by 7 bases, and 14 bases separated the two germline ends. The CDR3 spans 13 residues. CDR3 sequence (DNA): TGTGCCTGGAGTAGGGGGAGTGCAGATGAAGCTTTCTTT. This sequence encodes CAWSRGSADEAFF.

The rearrangement joins TRBV6-5 to TRBJ1-1; no definite D call. Germline lookup yields CDR1 MNHEY and CDR2 SVGAGI. This CDR3 region has 11 residues. The germline V and J ends were trimmed by 7 bases and 6 bases, with 9 bases remaining between them. In DNA, the CDR3 is TGTGCCAGCACCATCGGGGCTGAAGCTTTCTTT. This sequence encodes CASTIGAEAFF.

This clone has just a few counts. The chain carries TRBV14 and TRBJ2-3; 9 nucleotides line up with TRBD2. Trimming took 3 bases from V and 2 from J; bases not matched to a gene: 9. Germline CDR1 and CDR2: SGHDN and FVKESK. This CDR3 is 17 amino acids long. The CDR3 here is CASSHDLSGGDTDTQYF. The CDR3 bases are TGTGCCAGCAGCCACGACCTTAGCGGGGGAGACACAGATACGCAGTATTTT. The full variable domain, in which reference TRBV14 and TRBJ2-3 provide the parts outside the CDR3, is EAGVTQFPSHSVIEKGQTVTLRCDPISGHDNLYWYRRVMGKEIKFLLHFVKESKQDESGMPNNRFLAERTGGTYSTLKVQPAELEDSGVYFCASSHDLSGGDTDTQYFGPGTRLTVL.

This sequence joins TRBV28 and TRBJ1-6, with D unclear. The CDR3 totals 14 residues. Germline V gene data show CDR1 as MDHEN and CDR2 as SYDVKM. The V and J ends lost 6 bases and 7 bases respectively, with 13 bases between them. Here the CDR3 DNA reads TGTGCCAGCAGCACGAAGTGGCGGAATTCACCCCTCCACTTT. Translation: CASSTKWRNSPLHF.

This sequence joins TRBV19 and TRBJ1-2, with TRBD1 as a possible D gene (6 bases). CDR1 is LNHDA, CDR2 SQIVND, per germline (reference sequence). The CDR3 contains 15 residues. Trimming pared 6 bases from V and 3 bases from J, leaving 17 bases between. CDR3 nucleotides: TGTGCCAGTAGCCAATCAATACAGGGATACTATGGCTACACCTTC. Protein: CASSQSIQGYYGYTF.

The rearrangement uses TRBV19 and TRBJ2-7, with 9 bases lining up with TRBD1. The CDR3 totals 13 residues. Trimming took 5 bases from V and 7 from J; bases not matched to a gene: 6. CDR1 and CDR2 (germline): LNHDA, SQIVND (reference sequence). CDR3 sequence (DNA): TGTGCCAGTAGTGGGGGGACAGGGCAAGAGCAGTACTTC. It specifies CASSGGTGQEQYF.

The rearrangement links TRBV19 to TRBJ1-2; 8 bases match TRBD1. Losses at the gene ends were 7 bases for V and 2 bases for J; bases not matched to a gene: 6. The CDR3 is 14 residues long. The germline gives CDR1 LNHDA, CDR2 SQIVND (reference sequence). Here the CDR3 DNA reads TGTGCCAGTATGCGGACAGGGAGGAACTATGGCTACACCTTC. Encoded protein: CASMRTGRNYGYTF.

The chain carries TRBV19 and TRBJ1-2; 10 nucleotides align to TRBD1. Looked up from germline, CDR1 is LNHDA and CDR2 is SQIVND (reference sequence). This CDR3 has 12 amino acids. J gave up 7 bases and V 7 bases, and 3 bases lay outside the gene matches. CDR3 coding DNA: TGTGCCAGTAACGGGGACAGGGGTGGCTACACCTTC. It codes for CASNGDRGGYTF. The complete variable domain, with remaining parts taken from reference TRBV19 and TRBJ1-2, reads DGGITQSPKYLFRKEGQNVTLSCEQNLNHDAMYWYRQDPGQGLRLIYYSQIVNDFQKGDIAEGYSVSREKKESFPLTVTSAQKNPTAFYLCASNGDRGGYTFGSGTRLTVV.